This section outlines one T cell receptor (beta chain) sequence together with its context. The data originate from a study of blood T cell repertoires in COVID-19. CDR1 is SGHDT, CDR2 YYEEEE, per germline. The ends were cut back, 4 bases at V and 2 bases at J, with 12 bases in the middle. CDR3 length: 14 residues. The method was immunoSEQ multiplex PCR; TCRdb's version includes in-frame clones alone and lacks a portion of them. The sample yields more than 200,000 clones, over 80% seen once. The receptor's source is a man between 40 and 49 years old with acute or convalescent COVID-19. V gene TRBV5-6 combines with J gene TRBJ1-1; D is ambiguous. Source material: peripheral blood. The CDR3 bases are TGTGCCAGCAGCCCGAGTTACAGCAACACTGAAGCTTTCTTT. Translated: CASSPSYSNTEAFF.